The entry below gives a single T cell receptor (beta chain) sequence along with its context. Study processing details: Cell counts per sample came from amplifying reference gene primers. Assay used: immunoSEQ multiplex PCR; TCRdb lists only in-frame clones, some missing. That table furnishes V, J and clone size, whereas the DNA furnished D and trimming. The sample yields 160,000 or so clones, just over 90% seen once. The data were obtained in a study of blood T cell repertoires in COVID-19. Study-wide background: Samples of COVID-19 (acute and convalescent) were obtained from the United States, Italy and Spain. From T cells, B-cell-depleted T cells, or PBMCs came the material, which was cDNA or gDNA.

With 4 bases removed from V and 0 bases from J, the gap between germline ends came to 6 bases. The CDR3 totals 13 residues. Per germline, CDR1 SGHNT and CDR2 YENEEA. The gene calls are TRBV11-3 and TRBJ1-1; D call uncertain. Sequenced material: peripheral blood. The clonotype was recovered from a man between 18 and 29 years old with acute or convalescent COVID-19. The CDR3 reads CASSSHMNTEAFF. The CDR3 DNA reads TGTGCCAGCAGCTCACACATGAACACTGAAGCTTTCTTT.